This TCR beta chain derives from a study of Graves' ophthalmopathy and Graves' hyperthyroidism. The germline gives CDR1 MNHEY, CDR2 SVGAGI. Unmatched junction bases numbered 2, after V lost 5 bases and J lost 2 bases. CDR3 length: 13 residues. RNA transcripts served as template for amplifying TCR beta CDR3 sequences. An initial RT-PCR round employing HTBI primers preceded a second-round multiplex PCR. TCRdb reprocessed the multiplex PCR reads with MiXCR, giving one entry per CDR3 protein. The sample consists of some 1.1 million distinct CDR3 sequences, less than 45% of them appearing once. Details on this clonotype: A read error is likely, as this CDR3 ends without the conserved phenylalanine or tryptophan.

This receptor was identified in an adult man with Graves' hyperthyroidism. V is TRBV6-5 and J is TRBJ1-1; 7 bases agree with TRBD1. The sequenced sample was peripheral blood or thyroid tissue (not recorded which). CDR3 residues: CASSGTANTEAFL. As DNA, the CDR3 is TGTGCCAGCAGTGGGACAGCAAACACTGAAGCTTTCCTT.